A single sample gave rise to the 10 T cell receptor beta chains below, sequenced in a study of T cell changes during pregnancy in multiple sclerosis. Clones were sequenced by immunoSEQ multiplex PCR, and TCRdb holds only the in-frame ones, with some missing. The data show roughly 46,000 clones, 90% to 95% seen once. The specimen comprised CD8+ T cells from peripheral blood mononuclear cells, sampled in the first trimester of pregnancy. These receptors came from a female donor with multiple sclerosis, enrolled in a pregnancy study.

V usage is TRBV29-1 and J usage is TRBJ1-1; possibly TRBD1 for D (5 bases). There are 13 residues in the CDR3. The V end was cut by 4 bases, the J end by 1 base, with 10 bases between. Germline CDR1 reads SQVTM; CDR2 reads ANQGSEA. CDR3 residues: CSVAGGRNTEAFF. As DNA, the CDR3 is TGCAGCGTTGCCGGGGGGAGGAACACTGAAGCTTTCTTT.

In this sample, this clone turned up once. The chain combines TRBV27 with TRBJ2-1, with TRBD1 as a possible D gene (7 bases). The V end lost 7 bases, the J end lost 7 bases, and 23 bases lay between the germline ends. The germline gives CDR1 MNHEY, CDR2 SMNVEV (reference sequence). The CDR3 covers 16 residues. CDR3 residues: CASNPGGAGGRNEQFF. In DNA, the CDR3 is TGTGCCAGCAACCCCGGCGGGGCAGGGGGTAGGAATGAGCAGTTCTTC.

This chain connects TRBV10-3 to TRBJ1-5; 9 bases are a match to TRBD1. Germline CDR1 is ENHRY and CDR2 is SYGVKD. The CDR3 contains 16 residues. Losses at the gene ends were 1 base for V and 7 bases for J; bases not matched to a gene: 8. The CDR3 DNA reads TGTGCCATCAGTGAGTTGGGGACAGGGCCTAAACAGCCCCAGCATTTT. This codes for CAISELGTGPKQPQHF.

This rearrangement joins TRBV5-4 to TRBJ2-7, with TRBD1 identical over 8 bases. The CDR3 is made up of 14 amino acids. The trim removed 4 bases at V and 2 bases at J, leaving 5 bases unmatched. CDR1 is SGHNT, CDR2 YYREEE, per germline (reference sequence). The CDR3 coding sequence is TGTGCCAGCAGCCCCGGGACAGGAGCCTACGAGCAGTACTTC. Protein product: CASSPGTGAYEQYF.

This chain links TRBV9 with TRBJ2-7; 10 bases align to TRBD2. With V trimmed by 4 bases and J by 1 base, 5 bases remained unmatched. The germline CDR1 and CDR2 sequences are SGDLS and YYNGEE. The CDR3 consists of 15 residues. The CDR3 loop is CASSTGTSDSYEQYF. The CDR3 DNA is TGTGCCAGCAGCACCGGGACTAGCGATTCCTACGAGCAGTACTTC. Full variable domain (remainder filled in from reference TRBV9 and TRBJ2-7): DSGVTQTPKHLITATGQRVTLRCSPRSGDLSVYWYQQSLDQGLQFLIQYYNGEERAKGNILERFSAQQFPDLHSELNLSSLELGDSALYFCASSTGTSDSYEQYFGPGTRLTVT.

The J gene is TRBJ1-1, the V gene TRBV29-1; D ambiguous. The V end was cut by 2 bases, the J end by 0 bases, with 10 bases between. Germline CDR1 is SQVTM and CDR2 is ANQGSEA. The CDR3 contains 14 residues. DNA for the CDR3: TGCAGCGTTGAAAAGGCAGGTATGAACACTGAAGCTTTCTTT. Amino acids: CSVEKAGMNTEAFF. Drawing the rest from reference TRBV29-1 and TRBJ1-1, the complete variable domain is SAVISQKPSRDICQRGTSLTIQCQVDSQVTMMFWYRQQPGQSLTLIATANQGSEATYESGFVIDKFPISRPNLTFSTLTVSNMSPEDSSIYLCSVEKAGMNTEAFFGQGTRLTVV.

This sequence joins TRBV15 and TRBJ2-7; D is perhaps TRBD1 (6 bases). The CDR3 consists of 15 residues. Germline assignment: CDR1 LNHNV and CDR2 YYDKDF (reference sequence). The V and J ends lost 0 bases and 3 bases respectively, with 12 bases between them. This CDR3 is CATSRDRGNFYEQYF. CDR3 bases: TGTGCCACCAGCAGAGATAGGGGGAACTTCTACGAGCAGTACTTC.

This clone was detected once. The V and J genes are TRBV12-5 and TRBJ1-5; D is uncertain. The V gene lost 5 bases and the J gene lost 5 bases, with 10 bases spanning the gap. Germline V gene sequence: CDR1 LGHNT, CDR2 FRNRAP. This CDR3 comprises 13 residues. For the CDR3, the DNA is TGTGCTAGTGGTCCCATTGGAGATCAGCCCCAGCATTTT. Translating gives CASGPIGDQPQHF. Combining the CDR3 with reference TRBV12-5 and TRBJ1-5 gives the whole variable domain DARVTQTPRHKVTEMGQEVTMRCQPILGHNTVFWYRQTMMQGLELLAYFRNRAPLDDSGMPKDRFSAEMPDATLATLKIQPSEPRDSAVYFCASGPIGDQPQHFGDGTRLSIL.

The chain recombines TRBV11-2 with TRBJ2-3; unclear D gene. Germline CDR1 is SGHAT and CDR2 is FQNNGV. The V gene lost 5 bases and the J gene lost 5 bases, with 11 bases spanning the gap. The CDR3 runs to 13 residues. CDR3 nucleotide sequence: TGTGCCAGCAGCCCAAGTTTCGGAGATACGCAGTATTTT. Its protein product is CASSPSFGDTQYF. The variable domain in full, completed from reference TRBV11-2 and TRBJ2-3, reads EAGVAQSPRYKIIEKRQSVAFWCNPISGHATLYWYQQILGQGPKLLIQFQNNGVVDDSQLPKDRFSAERLKGVDSTLKIQPAKLEDSAVYLCASSPSFGDTQYFGPGTRLTVL.

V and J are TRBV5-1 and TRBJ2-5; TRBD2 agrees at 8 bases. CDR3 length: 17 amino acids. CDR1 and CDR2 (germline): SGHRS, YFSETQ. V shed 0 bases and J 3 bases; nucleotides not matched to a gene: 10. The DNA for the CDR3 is TGCGCCAGCAGCTTGGAGGGGCTAGCGGGCATCGAAGAGACCCAGTACTTC. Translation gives CASSLEGLAGIEETQYF. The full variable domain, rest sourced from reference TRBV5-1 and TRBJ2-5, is KAGVTQTPRYLIKTRGQQVTLSCSPISGHRSVSWYQQTPGQGLQFLFEYFSETQRNKGNFPGRFSGRQFSNSRSEMNVSTLELGDSALYLCASSLEGLAGIEETQYFGPGTRLLVL.